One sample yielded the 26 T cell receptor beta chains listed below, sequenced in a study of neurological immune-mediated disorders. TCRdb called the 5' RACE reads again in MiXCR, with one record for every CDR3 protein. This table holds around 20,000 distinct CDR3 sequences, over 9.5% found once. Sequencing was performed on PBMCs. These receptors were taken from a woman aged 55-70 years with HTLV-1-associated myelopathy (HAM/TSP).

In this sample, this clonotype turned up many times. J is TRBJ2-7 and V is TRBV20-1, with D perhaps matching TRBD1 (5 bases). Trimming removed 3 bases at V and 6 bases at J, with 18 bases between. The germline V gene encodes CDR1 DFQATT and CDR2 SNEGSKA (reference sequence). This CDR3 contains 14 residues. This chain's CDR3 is CSARVPQGSGEQYF. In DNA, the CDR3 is TGCAGTGCTAGGGTCCCGCAGGGTTCAGGCGAGCAGTACTTC.

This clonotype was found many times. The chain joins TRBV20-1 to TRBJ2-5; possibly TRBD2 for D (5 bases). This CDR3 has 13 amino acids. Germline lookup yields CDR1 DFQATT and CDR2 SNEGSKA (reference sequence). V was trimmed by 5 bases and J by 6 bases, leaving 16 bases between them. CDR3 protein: CSAPGSGVQTQYF. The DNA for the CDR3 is TGCAGTGCTCCAGGCTCCGGGGTCCAGACCCAGTACTTC.

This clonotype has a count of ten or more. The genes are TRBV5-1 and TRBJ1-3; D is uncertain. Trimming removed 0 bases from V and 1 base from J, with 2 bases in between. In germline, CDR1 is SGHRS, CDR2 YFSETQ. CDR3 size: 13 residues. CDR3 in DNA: TGCGCCAGCAGCTTGGGATCTGGAAACACCATATATTTT. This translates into CASSLGSGNTIYF.

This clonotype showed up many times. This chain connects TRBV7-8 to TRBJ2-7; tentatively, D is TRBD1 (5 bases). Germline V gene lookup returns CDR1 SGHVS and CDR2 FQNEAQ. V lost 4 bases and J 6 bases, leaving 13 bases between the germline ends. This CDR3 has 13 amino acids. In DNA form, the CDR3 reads TGTGCCAGCAGCTGGATCCAGGGTAGCGAGCAGTACTTC. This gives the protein CASSWIQGSEQYF. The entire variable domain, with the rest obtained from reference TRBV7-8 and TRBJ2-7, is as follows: GAGVSQSPRYKVAKRGQDVALRCDPISGHVSLFWYQQALGQGPEFLTYFQNEAQLDKSGLPSDRFFAERPEGSVSTLKIQRTQQEDSAVYLCASSWIQGSEQYFGPGTRLTVT.

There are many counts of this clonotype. This chain's CDR3 is CSASLGGAGETQYF. The DNA for the CDR3 is TGCAGTGCTAGTCTAGGGGGGGCTGGGGAGACCCAGTACTTC. The chain employs TRBV20-1 and TRBJ2-5; the D gene is possibly TRBD2 (7 bases). V shed 3 bases and J shed 5 bases, with 16 bases lying between them. Looked up from germline, CDR1 is DFQATT and CDR2 is SNEGSKA (reference sequence). This CDR3 comprises 14 residues.

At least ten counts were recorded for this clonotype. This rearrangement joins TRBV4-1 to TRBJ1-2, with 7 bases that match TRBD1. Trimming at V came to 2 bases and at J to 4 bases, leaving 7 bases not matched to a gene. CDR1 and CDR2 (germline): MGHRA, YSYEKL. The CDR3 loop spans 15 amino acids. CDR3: CASSQPLDRVYGYTF. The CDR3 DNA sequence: TGCGCCAGCAGCCAACCTCTAGACAGGGTCTATGGCTACACCTTC.

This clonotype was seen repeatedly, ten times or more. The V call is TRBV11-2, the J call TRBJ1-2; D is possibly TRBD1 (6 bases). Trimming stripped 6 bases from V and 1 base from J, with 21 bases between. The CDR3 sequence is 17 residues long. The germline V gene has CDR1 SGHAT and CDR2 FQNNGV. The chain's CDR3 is CASRHPGRGASNYGYTF. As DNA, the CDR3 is TGTGCCAGCAGACATCCGGGTCGGGGGGCGAGTAACTATGGCTACACCTTC.

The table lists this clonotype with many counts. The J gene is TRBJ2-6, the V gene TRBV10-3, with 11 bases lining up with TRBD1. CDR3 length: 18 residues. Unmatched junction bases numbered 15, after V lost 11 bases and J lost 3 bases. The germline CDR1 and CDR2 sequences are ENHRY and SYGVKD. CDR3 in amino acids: CAVQAIGQGAVGANVLTF. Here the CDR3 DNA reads TGTGCCGTCCAAGCGATCGGACAGGGGGCAGTTGGGGCCAACGTCCTGACTTTC.

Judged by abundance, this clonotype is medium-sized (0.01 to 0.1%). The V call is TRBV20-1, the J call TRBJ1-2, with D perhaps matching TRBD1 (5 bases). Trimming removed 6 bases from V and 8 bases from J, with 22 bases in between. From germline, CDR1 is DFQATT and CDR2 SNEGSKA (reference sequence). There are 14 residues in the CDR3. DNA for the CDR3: TGCAGTGCCCCTACGAATCAGGGTGCTCAGGGCTACACCTTC. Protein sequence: CSAPTNQGAQGYTF.

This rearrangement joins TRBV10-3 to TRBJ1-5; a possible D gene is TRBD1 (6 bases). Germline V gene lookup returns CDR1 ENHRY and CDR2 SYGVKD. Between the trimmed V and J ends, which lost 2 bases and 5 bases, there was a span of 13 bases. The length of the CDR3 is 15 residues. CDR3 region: CAISEVDRIDQPQHF. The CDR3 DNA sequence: TGTGCCATCAGTGAGGTAGACAGGATAGATCAGCCCCAGCATTTT.

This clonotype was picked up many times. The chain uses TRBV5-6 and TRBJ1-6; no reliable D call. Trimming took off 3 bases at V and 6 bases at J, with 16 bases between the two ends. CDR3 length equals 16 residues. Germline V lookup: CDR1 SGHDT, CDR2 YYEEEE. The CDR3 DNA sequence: TGTGCCAGCAGCTCCCTCCGGGAGATGGGTAATTCACCCCTCCACTTT. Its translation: CASSSLREMGNSPLHF.

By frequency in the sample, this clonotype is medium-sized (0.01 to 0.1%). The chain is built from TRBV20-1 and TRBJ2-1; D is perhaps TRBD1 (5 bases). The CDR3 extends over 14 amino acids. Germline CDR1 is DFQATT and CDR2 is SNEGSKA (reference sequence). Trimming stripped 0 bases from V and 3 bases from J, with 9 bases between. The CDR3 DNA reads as TGCAGTGCTAGAGAGTTGCAGGGCTACAATGAGCAGTTCTTC. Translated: CSARELQGYNEQFF.

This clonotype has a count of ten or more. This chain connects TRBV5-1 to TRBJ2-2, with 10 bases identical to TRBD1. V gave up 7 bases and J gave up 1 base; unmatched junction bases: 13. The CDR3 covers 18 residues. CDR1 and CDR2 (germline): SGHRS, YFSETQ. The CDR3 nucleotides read TGCGCCAGCCTACAAAATCCCGGACAGGGGGGGAACACCGGGGAGCTGTTTTTT. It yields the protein CASLQNPGQGGNTGELFF.

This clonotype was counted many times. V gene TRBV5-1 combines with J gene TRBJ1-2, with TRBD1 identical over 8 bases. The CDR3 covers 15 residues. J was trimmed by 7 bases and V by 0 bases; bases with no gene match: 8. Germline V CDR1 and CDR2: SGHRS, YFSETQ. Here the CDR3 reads CASSLVGRGQRGYTF. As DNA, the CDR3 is TGCGCCAGCAGCTTGGTCGGCAGGGGGCAGCGTGGCTACACCTTC. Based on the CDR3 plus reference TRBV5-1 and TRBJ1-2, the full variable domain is KAGVTQTPRYLIKTRGQQVTLSCSPISGHRSVSWYQQTPGQGLQFLFEYFSETQRNKGNFPGRFSGRQFSNSRSEMNVSTLELGDSALYLCASSLVGRGQRGYTFGSGTRLTVV.

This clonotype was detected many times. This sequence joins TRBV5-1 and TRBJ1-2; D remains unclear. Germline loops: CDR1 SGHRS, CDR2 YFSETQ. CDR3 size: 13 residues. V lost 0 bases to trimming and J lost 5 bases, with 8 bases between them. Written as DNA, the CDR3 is TGCGCCAGCAGCTTGGACGGCTCATATGGCTACACCTTC. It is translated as CASSLDGSYGYTF. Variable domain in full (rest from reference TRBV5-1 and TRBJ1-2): KAGVTQTPRYLIKTRGQQVTLSCSPISGHRSVSWYQQTPGQGLQFLFEYFSETQRNKGNFPGRFSGRQFSNSRSEMNVSTLELGDSALYLCASSLDGSYGYTFGSGTRLTVV.

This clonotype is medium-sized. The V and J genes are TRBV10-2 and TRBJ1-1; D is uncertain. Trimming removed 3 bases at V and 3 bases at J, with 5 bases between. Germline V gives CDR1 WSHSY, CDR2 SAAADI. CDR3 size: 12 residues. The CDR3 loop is CASSERYTEAFF. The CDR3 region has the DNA TGCGCCAGCAGTGAAAGGTACACTGAAGCTTTCTTT.

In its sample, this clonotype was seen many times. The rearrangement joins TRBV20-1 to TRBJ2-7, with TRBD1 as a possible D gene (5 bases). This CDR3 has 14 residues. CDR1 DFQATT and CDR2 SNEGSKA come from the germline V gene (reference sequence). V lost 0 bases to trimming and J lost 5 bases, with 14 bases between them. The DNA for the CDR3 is TGCAGTGCTAGAGATCAGGGCCCCTTTGACGAGCAGTACTTC. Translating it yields CSARDQGPFDEQYF.

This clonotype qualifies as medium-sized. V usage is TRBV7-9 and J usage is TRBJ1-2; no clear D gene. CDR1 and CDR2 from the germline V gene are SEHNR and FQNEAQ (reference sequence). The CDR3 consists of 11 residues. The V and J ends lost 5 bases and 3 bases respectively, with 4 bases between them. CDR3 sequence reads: CASSPDYGYTF. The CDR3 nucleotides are TGTGCCAGCAGCCCGGACTATGGCTACACCTTC.

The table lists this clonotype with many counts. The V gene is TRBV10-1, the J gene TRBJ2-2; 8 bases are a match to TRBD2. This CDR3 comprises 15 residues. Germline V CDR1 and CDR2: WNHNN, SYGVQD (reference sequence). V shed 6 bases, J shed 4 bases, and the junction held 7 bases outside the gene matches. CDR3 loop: CASSPAGGTTGELFF. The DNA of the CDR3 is TGCGCCAGCAGCCCCGCGGGGGGCACCACCGGGGAGCTGTTTTTT.

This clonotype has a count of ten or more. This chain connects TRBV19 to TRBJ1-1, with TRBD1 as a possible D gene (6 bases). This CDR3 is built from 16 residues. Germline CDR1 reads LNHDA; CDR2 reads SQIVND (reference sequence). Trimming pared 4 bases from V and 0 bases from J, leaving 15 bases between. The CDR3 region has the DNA TGTGCCAGTAGTAAGACAGGTGCCGTTGTGAACACTGAAGCTTTCTTT. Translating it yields CASSKTGAVVNTEAFF. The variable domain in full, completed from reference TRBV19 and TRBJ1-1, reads DGGITQSPKYLFRKEGQNVTLSCEQNLNHDAMYWYRQDPGQGLRLIYYSQIVNDFQKGDIAEGYSVSREKKESFPLTVTSAQKNPTAFYLCASSKTGAVVNTEAFFGQGTRLTVV.

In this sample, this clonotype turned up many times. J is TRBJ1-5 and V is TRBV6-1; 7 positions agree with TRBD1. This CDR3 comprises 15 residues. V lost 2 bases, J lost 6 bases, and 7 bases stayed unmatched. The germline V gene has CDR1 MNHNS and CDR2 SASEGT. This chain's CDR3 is CASSEYGQESQPQHF. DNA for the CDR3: TGTGCCAGCAGTGAATATGGACAGGAGTCTCAGCCCCAGCATTTT.

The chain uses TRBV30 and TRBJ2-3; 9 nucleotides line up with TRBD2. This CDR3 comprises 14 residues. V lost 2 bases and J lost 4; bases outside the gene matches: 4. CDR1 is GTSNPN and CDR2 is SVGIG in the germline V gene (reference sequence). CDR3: CAWSIAGAPDTQYF. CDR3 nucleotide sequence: TGTGCCTGGAGTATAGCGGGGGCCCCAGATACGCAGTATTTT. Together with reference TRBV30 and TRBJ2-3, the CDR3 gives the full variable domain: SQTIHQWPATLVQPVGSPLSLECTVEGTSNPNLYWYRQAAGRGLQLLFYSVGIGQISSEVPQNLSASRPQDRQFILSSKKLLLSDSGFYLCAWSIAGAPDTQYFGPGTRLTVL.

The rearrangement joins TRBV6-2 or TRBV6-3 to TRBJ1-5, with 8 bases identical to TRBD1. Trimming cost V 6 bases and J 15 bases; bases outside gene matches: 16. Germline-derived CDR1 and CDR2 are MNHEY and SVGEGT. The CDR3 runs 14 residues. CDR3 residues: CASSWGQEGSFRHF. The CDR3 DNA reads TGTGCCAGCAGCTGGGGACAGGAGGGGAGTTTTCGGCATTTT.

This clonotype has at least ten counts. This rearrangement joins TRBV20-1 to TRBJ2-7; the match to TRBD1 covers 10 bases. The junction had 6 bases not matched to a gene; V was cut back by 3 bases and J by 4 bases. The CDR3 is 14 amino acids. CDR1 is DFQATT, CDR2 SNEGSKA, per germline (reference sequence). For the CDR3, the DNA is TGCAGTGCTAGGGTACCGGGACAGGGGTACGAGCAGTACTTC. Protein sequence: CSARVPGQGYEQYF.

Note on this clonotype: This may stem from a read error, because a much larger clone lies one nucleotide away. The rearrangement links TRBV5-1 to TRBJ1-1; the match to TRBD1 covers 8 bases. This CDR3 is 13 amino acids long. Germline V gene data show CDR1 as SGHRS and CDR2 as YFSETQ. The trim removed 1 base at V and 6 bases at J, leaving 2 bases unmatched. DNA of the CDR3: TGCGCCAGCAGCTTGTACAGGGGGGCTGAAGCTTTCTTT. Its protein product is CASSLYRGAEAFF. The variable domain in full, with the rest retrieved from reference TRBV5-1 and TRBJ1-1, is KAGVTQTPRYLIKTRGQQVTLSCSPISGHRSVSWYQQTPGQGLQFLFEYFSETQRNKGNFPGRFSGRQFSNSRSEMNVSTLELGDSALYLCASSLYRGAEAFFGQGTRLTVV.

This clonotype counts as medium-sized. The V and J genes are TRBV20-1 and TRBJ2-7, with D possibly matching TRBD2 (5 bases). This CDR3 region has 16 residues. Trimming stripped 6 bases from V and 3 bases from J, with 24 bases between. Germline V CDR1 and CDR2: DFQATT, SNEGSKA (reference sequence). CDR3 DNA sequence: TGCAGTGCGTCGGACTTGGTTTCCAAAAACAGCTACGAGCAGTACTTC. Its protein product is CSASDLVSKNSYEQYF.